This is a list of T cell receptor beta chains from one sample in a study of regulatory T cells in long-lasting Graves disease. TCRdb reprocessed the multiplex PCR reads with MiXCR, giving one entry per CDR3 protein. The sample consists of a few hundred thousand distinct CDR3 sequences, about 14% of them appearing once. The same sample was also used in a study of T cells in Graves' hyperthyroidism and ophthalmopathy.

This sample comprised peripheral blood mononuclear cells (PBMCs), obtained at new diagnosis, from a patient treated with antithyroid drugs. The receptors come from a woman aged 45-65 years with Graves disease. CDR3s include the opening cysteine and the closing phenylalanine or tryptophan. D genes are given only for firm matches. Rows give clone size only sometimes, using once, few, many, or a class for an expanded clone.

cdr3_aa cdr3_nt v_call d_call clone_size j_call
CSVEGQGGYEQYF TGCAGCGTTGAAGGGCAGGGAGGCTACGAGCAGTACTTC TRBV29-1 NA few TRBJ2-7
CASSFPTSYEQYF TGTGCCAGCAGTTTCCCGACTAGCTACGAGCAGTACTTC TRBV28 NA many TRBJ2-7
CASSLGDRDTGELFF TGTGCCAGCAGCTTAGGTGACAGGGACACCGGGGAGCTGTTTTTT TRBV11-2 TRBD1 many TRBJ2-2
CASRTTGRTEAFF TGCGCCAGCAGGACGACAGGGAGAACTGAAGCTTTCTTT TRBV5-1 TRBD1 many TRBJ1-1
CASSQPMTDRGDTEAFF TGTGCCAGCAGCCAACCAATGACGGACAGGGGCGACACTGAAGCTTTCTTT TRBV4-2 TRBD1 NA TRBJ1-1
CASSPVVVTGELFF TGTGCCAGCAGTCCAGTTGTGGTTACCGGGGAGCTGTTTTTT TRBV2 NA many TRBJ2-2
CASSNRGTGELFF TGTGCCAGCAGCAACAGGGGAACCGGGGAGCTGTTTTTT TRBV7-3 TRBD1 many TRBJ2-2
CASLTILDTYNEQFF TGTGCCAGTCTCACCATTCTGGACACATACAATGAGCAGTTCTTC TRBV18 NA many TRBJ2-1
CASSADLTGELFF TGCGCCAGCAGCGCGGACCTCACCGGGGAGCTGTTTTTT TRBV5-1 NA few TRBJ2-2
CASSLYEGMNTEAFF TGTGCCAGCAGTTTATATGAGGGAATGAACACTGAAGCTTTCTTT TRBV28 NA many TRBJ1-1
CASTRDGNTGELFF TGTGCCAGTACTCGGGACGGGAACACCGGGGAGCTGTTTTTT TRBV19 NA few TRBJ2-2
CASSLGHAGTDTQYF TGTGCCAGCAGCTTGGGCCACGCGGGCACAGATACGCAGTATTTT TRBV5-5 NA NA TRBJ2-3
CASSRVGAVYNEQFF TGTGCCAGCAGTCGCGTAGGGGCTGTCTACAATGAGCAGTTCTTC TRBV27 NA many TRBJ2-1
CASSLARWPGDSNQPQHF TGTGCCAGCAGCTTAGCGAGGTGGCCAGGCGATAGCAATCAGCCCCAGCATTTT TRBV7-8 NA few TRBJ1-5
CASSLGAGVTGELFF TGTGCCAGCAGCTTAGGCGCGGGAGTTACCGGGGAGCTGTTTTTT TRBV7-9 TRBD2 few TRBJ2-2
CASSYIAGGPYEQYF TGTGCCAGCAGTTATATAGCGGGAGGCCCCTACGAGCAGTACTTC TRBV6-5 TRBD2 many TRBJ2-7
CASSFYRPGQDYEQYF TGTGCCAGCAGCTTCTATAGACCGGGACAAGACTACGAGCAGTACTTC TRBV7-9 NA many TRBJ2-7
CAITSGDYGYTF TGTGCCATCACTTCGGGGGACTATGGCTACACCTTC TRBV10-3 NA few TRBJ1-2
CAITTGVRNTEASF TGTGCCATCACAACAGGGGTGAGGAACACTGAAGCTTCCTTT TRBV10-3 TRBD1 NA TRBJ1-1
CASSATGGNQPQHF TGTGCCAGCAGTGCCACAGGGGGCAATCAGCCCCAGCATTTT TRBV6-2/TRBV6-3 TRBD1 many TRBJ1-5
CASSSHPFRTGTNTEAFF TGTGCCAGTAGTTCTCACCCATTCCGGACAGGGACGAACACTGAAGCTTTCTTT TRBV19 TRBD1 NA TRBJ1-1
CAISGGDFNEQFF TGTGCCATCAGTGGGGGGGACTTCAATGAGCAGTTCTTC TRBV10-3 NA few TRBJ2-1
CASSLGIQLDTEAFF TGTGCCAGCAGCTTGGGTATACAGTTAGACACTGAAGCTTTCTTT TRBV5-4 NA NA TRBJ1-1
CASSFQGMREKLFF TGCGCCAGCAGCTTCCAGGGGATGCGCGAAAAACTGTTTTTT TRBV5-1 NA NA TRBJ1-4
CASSIQGGTSGSVVTGELFF TGTGCCAGCAGTATCCAGGGCGGGACTAGCGGGAGCGTAGTCACCGGGGAGCTGTTTTTT TRBV12-3/TRBV12-4 TRBD2 many TRBJ2-2
CASSKSGSKETQYF TGCGCCAGCAGCAAATCGGGATCCAAAGAGACCCAGTACTTC TRBV5-4 NA NA TRBJ2-5
CSVEVGARGTGELFF TGCAGCGTTGAAGTGGGGGCGCGGGGCACCGGGGAGCTGTTTTTT TRBV29-1 NA many TRBJ2-2
CASSPWTGGGGTEAFF TGTGCCAGCAGTCCCTGGACAGGGGGCGGGGGCACTGAAGCTTTCTTT TRBV28 TRBD1 many TRBJ1-1
CASSVTGRINQPQHF TGTGCCAGCAGCGTCACGGGACGGATCAATCAGCCCCAGCATTTT TRBV9 NA NA TRBJ1-5
CATSRPAGNNEQFF TGTGCCACCAGTCGGCCAGCCGGAAACAATGAGCAGTTCTTC TRBV24-1 NA many TRBJ2-1
CASSNLAEFPDTQYF TGTGCCAGCAGCAACCTCGCCGAATTTCCAGATACGCAGTATTTT TRBV27 NA few TRBJ2-3
CSATSNPYEQYF TGCAGTGCTACATCTAACCCCTACGAGCAGTACTTC TRBV20-1 NA few TRBJ2-7
CASSLRGRSYEQYF TGTGCCAGCAGCTTGAGAGGGAGGTCCTACGAGCAGTACTTC TRBV11-2 NA many TRBJ2-7
CASIGLAGGSGEQYF TGTGCCAGCATCGGACTAGCGGGAGGGTCTGGCGAGCAGTACTTC TRBV7-9 TRBD2 NA TRBJ2-7
CASSEEGNQPQHF TGTGCCAGCAGTGAAGAGGGCAATCAGCCCCAGCATTTT TRBV2 NA many TRBJ1-5
CSVQGQIYEQYF TGCAGTGTCCAGGGACAGATCTACGAGCAGTACTTC TRBV20-1 TRBD1 few TRBJ2-7
CASSPRTGTLPGDNEQFF TGTGCCAGCTCACCAAGGACAGGGACTTTGCCGGGGGACAATGAGCAGTTCTTC TRBV18 TRBD1 NA TRBJ2-1
CASSSPGQGMNTEAFF TGTGCCAGCAGTTCACCGGGACAGGGAATGAACACTGAAGCTTTCTTT TRBV28 TRBD1 NA TRBJ1-1
CASSQRTSGTDTQYF TGTGCCAGCAGCCAGCGGACTAGCGGGACAGATACGCAGTATTTT TRBV5-1 TRBD2 many TRBJ2-3
CASSQGSAVIGTEAFF TGTGCCAGCAGCCAAGGGTCCGCAGTAATAGGCACTGAAGCTTTCTTT TRBV3-1 NA many TRBJ1-1
CASSLNSATGELFF TGTGCCAGCAGTTTAAACAGTGCCACCGGGGAGCTGTTTTTT TRBV12-3/TRBV12-4 NA many TRBJ2-2
CSAQRRSQETQYF TGCAGTGCTCAACGACGTAGCCAAGAGACCCAGTACTTC TRBV20-1 NA NA TRBJ2-5
CASSSGPAGENIQYF TGTGCCAGTAGTAGCGGGCCAGCGGGAGAAAACATTCAGTACTTC TRBV19 TRBD2 NA TRBJ2-4
CASSSSRDTKTYYNEQFF TGTGCCAGCAGCTCTAGCCGGGACACCAAGACCTACTACAATGAGCAGTTCTTC TRBV7-2 NA NA TRBJ2-1
CASSVGRDDELNTIYF TGTGCCAGCAGCGTGGGCCGGGACGATGAACTAAACACCATATATTTT TRBV9 NA NA TRBJ1-3
CASSLRAGGPDTQYF TGTGCCAGCAGCTTGAGAGCGGGAGGGCCGGATACGCAGTATTTT TRBV7-3 TRBD2 NA TRBJ2-3
CASSSTTPYYEQYF TGTGCCAGCAGTTCGACGACCCCCTACTACGAGCAGTACTTC TRBV27 NA many TRBJ2-7
CSARPGGRGYEQYF TGCAGTGCTAGGCCCGGGGGGCGTGGGTACGAGCAGTACTTC TRBV20-1 NA many TRBJ2-7
CASSVEVGGSQETQYF TGTGCCAGCAGCGTAGAAGTTGGCGGGAGCCAAGAGACCCAGTACTTC TRBV9 TRBD2 few TRBJ2-5
CASSLLSGGPLRDTEAFF TGCGCCAGCAGCTTGTTATCCGGGGGGCCCTTAAGAGACACTGAAGCTTTCTTT TRBV5-1 NA many TRBJ1-1
CSALAINSGIGQTYNEQFF TGCAGTGCTCTAGCGATCAACTCTGGAATAGGGCAGACCTACAATGAGCAGTTCTTC TRBV20-1 NA few TRBJ2-1
CASSPGTRWSNEQFF TGTGCCAGCTCACCAGGGACCCGATGGAGCAATGAGCAGTTCTTC TRBV18 NA many TRBJ2-1
CASSEERDTQYF TGTGCCAGCAGCGAAGAAAGAGATACGCAGTATTTT TRBV3-1 NA many TRBJ2-3
CASTPGGTEAFF TGTGCCAGCACCCCGGGGGGCACTGAAGCTTTCTTT TRBV6-1 NA few TRBJ1-1
CASMRGSAGGPGNEQFF TGTGCCAGTATGCGGGGGTCGGCGGGAGGGCCGGGGAATGAGCAGTTCTTC TRBV19 TRBD2 NA TRBJ2-1
CASSGGVEETQYF TGTGCCAGCAGTGGGGGGGTAGAGGAGACCCAGTACTTC TRBV28 TRBD2 many TRBJ2-5
CASRPGQGASETQYF TGCGCCAGCAGACCGGGACAGGGGGCAAGCGAGACCCAGTACTTC TRBV5-1 TRBD1 few TRBJ2-5
CASSLANSGNYEQYF TGTGCCAGCAGCTTAGCCAATAGCGGTAACTACGAGCAGTACTTC TRBV11-2 NA few TRBJ2-7